The clone carrying this T cell receptor (beta chain) was found a few times. Its cognate antigen is unknown. The repertoire was sequenced with immunoSEQ multiplex PCR; TCRdb's copy has only in-frame clones and lacks some. This table holds approximately 41,000 clones, more than 80% found once. The entry originates in a study of T cells in localized non-small cell lung cancer. This CDR3 is built from 13 residues. The germline CDR1 and CDR2 sequences are GTSNPN and SVGIG (reference sequence). Overall study results and limits: As only one tumor region underwent sequencing, heterogeneity remains possible. The appearance of a median roughly 53 of the top 100 tumor clones was seen in adjacent lung.

The chain joins TRBV30 to TRBJ2-1; D may be TRBD2 (6 bases). This clonotype originated in a male donor at least 60 years old with stage II lung adenocarcinoma. The sequencing used peripheral blood mononuclear cells, collected before any cancer treatment. The CDR3: CAHSLAGPGGQFF. The CDR3 DNA reads TGTGCTCATTCCCTCGCGGGGCCCGGGGGGCAGTTCTTC.